Listed below are T cell receptor beta chains from one sample, sequenced in a study of T cell repertoires in cytomegalovirus infection. MiXCR was run by TCRdb on the reads, yielding one entry per CDR3 protein. Of 150,000 to 200,000 distinct CDR3 sequences listed, around 20% are singletons. The sequencing sample was made of PBMCs. These receptors were obtained from a human donor in good health (CMV status not recorded). Some clones in this sample may be carry-over from other donors' samples. Each CDR3 is given with its conserved first and last residue. Each record gives: V gene, clone size, D gene, J gene, CDR3 DNA, CDR3 protein. The D gene is left open where the match is weak. A clone size is listed for some rows: how often the clone was seen (once, few, many), or a class if it is expanded.

V: TRBV12-3/TRBV12-4
size: few
D: .
J: TRBJ2-3
DNA: TGTGCCAGCAGTGACCCCCCAGATACGCAGTATTTT
CDR3: CASSDPPDTQYF

V: TRBV20-1
size: few
D: .
J: TRBJ1-1
DNA: TGCAGTGCTAGTGGACAGTTTTCGAACACTGAAGCTTTCTTT
CDR3: CSASGQFSNTEAFF

V: TRBV5-6
size: few
D: .
J: TRBJ1-1
DNA: TGTGCCAGCAGCTTGACGGGGGGCGCGGGGGAGACTGAAGCTTTCTTT
CDR3: CASSLTGGAGETEAFF

V: TRBV5-4
size: many
D: TRBD2
J: TRBJ2-3
DNA: TGTGCCAGCAGCCCCTCCGTACTGGGCGGGGGGCCGAGCACAGATACGCAGTATTTT
CDR3: CASSPSVLGGGPSTDTQYF

V: TRBV3-1
size: .
D: .
J: TRBJ2-7
DNA: TGTGCCAGCAGCCAAGGGTTAATCCACGAGCAGTACTTC
CDR3: CASSQGLIHEQYF

V: TRBV19
size: few
D: TRBD2
J: TRBJ2-1
DNA: TGTGCCAGTGGACTAGCGGGAGGGTACTCTGAGCAGTTCTTC
CDR3: CASGLAGGYSEQFF

V: TRBV7-8
size: few
D: .
J: TRBJ2-7
DNA: TGTGCCAGCAGCCCTCGGGACGCCTCCTACGAGCAGTACTTC
CDR3: CASSPRDASYEQYF

V: TRBV7-4
size: .
D: .
J: TRBJ2-4
DNA: TGTGCCGTAGGACTCAGGGTGGGGGCCAAAAACATTCAGTACTTC
CDR3: CAVGLRVGAKNIQYF

V: TRBV7-2
size: many
D: .
J: TRBJ1-2
DNA: TGTGCCAGCAGGGGGGGGGACTACTCCTATGGCTACACCTTC
CDR3: CASRGGDYSYGYTF

V: TRBV7-2
size: few
D: .
J: TRBJ1-4
DNA: TGTGCCAGCAGCTCGAGTCGTCAGGGAAAACTGTTTTTT
CDR3: CASSSSRQGKLFF

V: TRBV7-2
size: many
D: .
J: TRBJ2-7
DNA: TGTGCCAGCAGCTACCAGCTAGGCCCCTACGAGCAGTACTTC
CDR3: CASSYQLGPYEQYF

V: TRBV7-3
size: .
D: .
J: TRBJ2-2
DNA: TGTGCCAGCAGCAATGGGATGAACACCGGGGAGCTGTTTTTT
CDR3: CASSNGMNTGELFF

V: TRBV4-2
size: .
D: .
J: TRBJ1-3
DNA: TGTGCCAGCAGCCACCTCTCAGGGGCTGGAAACACCATATATTTT
CDR3: CASSHLSGAGNTIYF

V: TRBV11-2
size: few
D: .
J: TRBJ2-7
DNA: TGTGCCAGCAGCTTGGTCGGACCCTACGAGCAGTACTTC
CDR3: CASSLVGPYEQYF

V: TRBV2
size: few
D: TRBD2
J: TRBJ2-4
DNA: TGTGCCAGCAGTGTACTAGGGACTAGCGGGGACCTAGCCAAAAACATTCAGTACTTC
CDR3: CASSVLGTSGDLAKNIQYF

V: TRBV6-1
size: many
D: .
J: TRBJ2-3
DNA: TGTGCCAGCAGCCCGGAGGCTACGCAGTATTTT
CDR3: CASSPEATQYF

V: TRBV28
size: few
D: .
J: TRBJ1-1
DNA: TGTGCCAGCACCCCGGACGGACTCGTGAACACTGAAGCTTTCTTT
CDR3: CASTPDGLVNTEAFF

V: TRBV29-1
size: .
D: TRBD1
J: TRBJ1-2
DNA: TGCAGCGCTTTCGACAGGGGAGGCTACACCTTC
CDR3: CSAFDRGGYTF

V: TRBV6-1
size: many
D: .
J: TRBJ1-2
DNA: TGTGCCAGCAGTGAAAACGGCAGGGACTATGGCTACACCTTC
CDR3: CASSENGRDYGYTF

V: TRBV7-2
size: .
D: .
J: TRBJ1-2
DNA: TGTGCCAGCAGCTCGCCCAGCGACCGGGACCGGGCTAACTATGGCTACACCTTC
CDR3: CASSSPSDRDRANYGYTF

V: TRBV28
size: .
D: .
J: TRBJ1-5
DNA: TGTGCCAGCAGTTTTCAACTTCATAGCAATCAGCCCCAGCATTTT
CDR3: CASSFQLHSNQPQHF

V: TRBV20-1
size: .
D: TRBD1
J: TRBJ1-1
DNA: TGCAGTGCTAGAAGCCCCGGGACAGGTTTTATGGCTTTCTTT
CDR3: CSARSPGTGFMAFF

V: TRBV6-1
size: many
D: .
J: TRBJ1-1
DNA: TGTGCCAGCAGTCCCCCTCCTCCGGGAACTGAAGCTTTCTTT
CDR3: CASSPPPPGTEAFF

V: TRBV29-1
size: few
D: .
J: TRBJ2-1
DNA: TGCAGCGTTCAGGGTGGCCAGGGCACCTATAATGAGCAGTTCTTC
CDR3: CSVQGGQGTYNEQFF

V: TRBV7-8
size: few
D: .
J: TRBJ2-1
DNA: TGTGCCAGCAGCTCAGAGCAGTCCTACAATGAGCAGTTCTTC
CDR3: CASSSEQSYNEQFF

V: TRBV7-3
size: many
D: .
J: TRBJ2-2
DNA: TGTGCCAGCAGCTCGACCGACACCGGGGAGCTGTTTTTT
CDR3: CASSSTDTGELFF

V: TRBV7-2
size: .
D: .
J: TRBJ2-5
DNA: TGTGCCAGCAGCACCCTAGCGAGTATAGAGACCCAGTACTTC
CDR3: CASSTLASIETQYF

V: TRBV7-8
size: many
D: .
J: TRBJ2-1
DNA: TGTGCCAGCAACTTACTACCGTACAATGAGCAGTTCTTC
CDR3: CASNLLPYNEQFF

V: TRBV11-3
size: many
D: .
J: TRBJ1-1
DNA: TGTGCCAGCAGCCTCCGGGACACCGCTGAAGCTTTCTTT
CDR3: CASSLRDTAEAFF

V: TRBV7-8
size: .
D: .
J: TRBJ1-1
DNA: TGTGCCAGCAGCTTAAAGCAACAGTTGAACACTGAAGCTTTCTTT
CDR3: CASSLKQQLNTEAFF

V: TRBV6-1
size: few
D: .
J: TRBJ2-7
DNA: TGTGCCAGCAGTTACGGGGCCGAGCGGAACTACGAGCAGTACTTC
CDR3: CASSYGAERNYEQYF

V: TRBV7-2
size: many
D: TRBD2
J: TRBJ2-2
DNA: TGTGCCAGCAGCCTAGCGGGGGGGAGGGAGCTGTTTTTT
CDR3: CASSLAGGRELFF

V: TRBV11-1
size: .
D: .
J: TRBJ1-1
DNA: TGTGCCAGCAGCCGCAGGCGGGGATCCCCGGGGACTGAAGCTTTCTTT
CDR3: CASSRRRGSPGTEAFF

V: TRBV6-2/TRBV6-3
size: few
D: TRBD2
J: TRBJ2-1
DNA: TGTGCCAGCAGTGACGGGACTAGCGTCTACAATGAGCAGTTCTTC
CDR3: CASSDGTSVYNEQFF

V: TRBV7-2
size: many
D: .
J: TRBJ1-5
DNA: TGTGCCAGCAGCTTAGCCTGGGGGCGGAATCAGCCCCAGCATTTT
CDR3: CASSLAWGRNQPQHF

V: TRBV28
size: .
D: .
J: TRBJ1-6
DNA: TGTGCCAGCACCCTACTCATGCTTCGTTCACCCCTCCACTTT
CDR3: CASTLLMLRSPLHF

V: TRBV6-1
size: few
D: .
J: TRBJ1-5
DNA: TGTGCCAGCAGCGACGACCATTATAGCAATCAGCCCCAGCATTTT
CDR3: CASSDDHYSNQPQHF

V: TRBV15
size: few
D: .
J: TRBJ1-2
DNA: TGTGCCACCAGCAGAGATCTCGGAAGGGGGAGTTATAGCTATGGCTACACCTTC
CDR3: CATSRDLGRGSYSYGYTF

V: TRBV2
size: .
D: .
J: TRBJ2-1
DNA: TGTGCCAGCAGTGAGGACGGGAGACCCTACAATGAGCAGTTCTTC
CDR3: CASSEDGRPYNEQFF

V: TRBV9
size: .
D: .
J: TRBJ2-7
DNA: TGTGCCAGCAGCGTAGGCCCCCTTACCTACGAGCAGTACTTC
CDR3: CASSVGPLTYEQYF

V: TRBV27
size: once
D: .
J: TRBJ2-1
DNA: TGTGCCAGCAGTTTACGCTCCCATTTAGCGCAAGAGGACTACAATGAGCTGTTCTTC
CDR3: CASSLRSHLAQEDYNELFF

V: TRBV20-1
size: .
D: TRBD2
J: TRBJ2-1
DNA: TGCAGTGCTAGCCAAGGAAGGGTCGGGGGGTCCTCCTACAATGAGCAGTTCTTC
CDR3: CSASQGRVGGSSYNEQFF

V: TRBV6-6
size: .
D: .
J: TRBJ1-1
DNA: TGTGCCAGCTCAGGGGCGCTCACTGAAGCTTTCTTT
CDR3: CASSGALTEAFF

V: TRBV6-1
size: .
D: TRBD2
J: TRBJ2-7
DNA: TGTGCCAGCAGAGTAGCGGGAGGATCCCTCTACGAGCAGTACTTC
CDR3: CASRVAGGSLYEQYF

V: TRBV11-2
size: many
D: .
J: TRBJ2-7
DNA: TGTGCCAGCACCCTCGGGTTGCAGGGGCCCGAGCAGTACTTC
CDR3: CASTLGLQGPEQYF

V: TRBV7-3
size: many
D: .
J: TRBJ2-1
DNA: TGTGCCAGCAGCTTAACGGGTACTAGAGAGCAGTTCTTC
CDR3: CASSLTGTREQFF

V: TRBV6-6
size: many
D: TRBD1
J: TRBJ1-5
DNA: TGTGCCAGCAGATACGGGACAGGGACTCAGCCCCAGCATTTT
CDR3: CASRYGTGTQPQHF

V: TRBV5-1
size: .
D: TRBD2
J: TRBJ2-3
DNA: TGCGCCAGCAGCTTGTACCCGGGGTCTAGCGGGCGCACAGATACGCAGTATTTT
CDR3: CASSLYPGSSGRTDTQYF

V: TRBV7-8
size: many
D: TRBD1
J: TRBJ2-7
DNA: TGTGCCAGCAGCCCGATGGAACAGGGGCTCTCCTACGAGCAGTACTTC
CDR3: CASSPMEQGLSYEQYF

V: TRBV11-2
size: .
D: TRBD2
J: TRBJ2-7
DNA: TGTGCCAGCAGCTCATTACTAGCGGGATACGAGCAGTACTTC
CDR3: CASSSLLAGYEQYF

V: TRBV6-5
size: few
D: .
J: TRBJ2-2
DNA: TGTGCCAGCAGTTACTCGGGGGGTGACACCGGGGAGCTGTTTTTT
CDR3: CASSYSGGDTGELFF

V: TRBV12-3/TRBV12-4
size: few
D: TRBD1
J: TRBJ2-7
DNA: TGTGCCAGCAGTACTAGGACAGGGAGCTACGAGCAGTACTTC
CDR3: CASSTRTGSYEQYF

V: TRBV6-1
size: many
D: .
J: TRBJ1-1
DNA: TGTGCCAGCCTGGGAGGAGGGTTGAACACTGAAGCTTTCTTT
CDR3: CASLGGGLNTEAFF

V: TRBV18
size: .
D: .
J: TRBJ1-6
DNA: TGTGCCAGCTCACCACCCGAAGGGCGAACCAATTCACCCCTCCACTTT
CDR3: CASSPPEGRTNSPLHF

V: TRBV9
size: many
D: TRBD1
J: TRBJ1-2
DNA: TGTGCCAGCAGCGTAGGGACAGGAAGTGGCTACACCTTC
CDR3: CASSVGTGSGYTF